Detailed here is one T cell receptor beta chain. This clone came up a few times. No cognate antigen has been identified for it. No much larger clonotype is one base removed from it; base qualities were not supplied. This sample was included in a study of blood T cell repertoires in COVID-19 (TCRdb year 2020). At the level of the whole study: Samples covering the acute and convalescent phases of COVID-19 were provided by collaborators in the United States, Italy and Spain. The material from the prospective study consisted of cDNA or gDNA derived from T cells, B-cell-depleted T cells, or PBMCs. Samples came from the ongoing ImmuneRACE study (first 160 participants) plus 1,254 subjects from 6 global collaborators. HLA class I and class II types, where available, came from metadata supplied by the sample provider rather than from assay-based typing. A freely available public database, intended as a resource for researchers studying the immune response to SARS-CoV-2, is where the repertoires were released. The dataset comprised deeply sampled blood TCRbeta repertoires from subjects exposed to, actively infected with, or recovered from COVID-19. Nearly every sample came with metadata listing a de-identified subject ID, COVID-19 status, age in years and sex. Overall study outcomes, separate from this receptor: The quantity of clinical and demographic metadata differed by source and by participant and was supplied without curation.

TCRbeta CDR3 regions were amplified from genomic DNA by means of the immunoSEQ Assay, a bias-controlled multiplex PCR. The study's processing was this. Nucleated cell counts per sample were estimated from amplification of reference gene primers within the assay. Sequence reads were collapsed and filtered to measure the absolute abundance of every unique TCRbeta CDR3 rearrangement. For each sample, productive Simpson clonality was calculated as the square root of Simpson's diversity index across productive rearrangements. TCRdb took this table from immuneACCESS and kept in-frame rearrangements with V and J called. Such tables lack part of the clones; where checked against another copy, unresolved V genes explain under half of the gap, and the rest is unexplained. V, J and clone size derive from that table, while D and trimming were established from the DNA sequence. Within this sample are some 190,000 clones, with 70% to 85% of them counted one time only. The biggest ten clones account for approximately 3% of the sample.

Looking up the germline V gene (reference sequence) yields CDR1 MNHEY and CDR2 SMNVEV. Between the V and J ends, shortened by 5 bases and 9 bases respectively, the junction contains 23 bases. The CDR3 runs 16 residues from the cysteine to the phenylalanine. Only the CDR3 part of the read is kept: 48 bases, read in frame from the first base. Participants in the prospective study were enrolled through a virtual design, were aged about 18 to 100 years, and lived in fewer than 30 United States geographic areas. In the prospective study, cohorts were assigned on the basis of participant-reported clinical history obtained from a screening survey and a study questionnaire. Recovered participants in ImmuneRACE Cohort 3 were defined as having two consecutive negative NP/OP PCR tests, clearance from a healthcare professional, or resolution of symptoms. Mobile phlebotomists in the prospective study collected whole blood, serum and a nasopharyngeal or oropharyngeal swab from every participant. Additional blood draws and questionnaires over an approximately two-month period could optionally be provided by prospective study participants. Prospective study blood samples were shipped either frozen or at room temperature before DNA extraction.

The rearrangement combines TRBV27 with TRBJ2-1, with a weak D call of TRBD2 (7 bases match). The sequencing input was PBMCs or T cells enriched from blood (not recorded which). This receptor was obtained from a woman in her thirties who had recovered from COVID-19. The nucleotide sequence reads as follows: TGTGCCAGCAGTGGGGGGGGACAAAGGCGTATGGCTGAGCAGTTCTTC. Its translation reads: CASSGGGQRRMAEQFF.